This TCR beta chain emerged from a study of OX40 agonist ivuxolimab in advanced cancers. Autoimmune disease history or systemic immunosuppression meant exclusion. Here immunoSEQ multiplex PCR was the method, and the copy in TCRdb shows in-frame clones only, minus some. The top ten hold about 8% of the sample, which has about 73,000 clones, more than 85% seen once. This CDR3 is built from 13 residues. Germline V gives CDR1 MDHEN, CDR2 SYDVKM. V lost 5 bases to trimming and J lost 0 bases, with 8 bases between them. Sequencing used CD4+ or CD8+ T cells sorted from blood, obtained in a trial of the OX40 agonist ivuxolimab. The chain has TRBV28 and TRBJ2-7; D ambiguous. This receptor was obtained from an adult with an advanced solid tumor such as melanoma, head and neck, liver or kidney cancer. CDR3: CASSPGVSYEQYF. The CDR3 nucleotides are TGTGCCAGCAGTCCTGGGGTCTCCTACGAGCAGTACTTC.